The 2 T cell receptor beta chains listed next were all sequenced from one sample in a study of blood T cell repertoires in COVID-19. Profiling relied on immunoSEQ multiplex PCR, and the TCRdb table lists in-frame clones only, not all of them. Here the sample spans some 210,000 clones, about four fifths being singletons. Sequenced material: peripheral blood. The receptor set was obtained from a woman aged 50 to 60 with active or convalescent COVID-19.

In its sample, this clone was seen once. The chain joins TRBV6-5 to TRBJ1-2; TRBD1 aligns across 7 bases. Germline loops: CDR1 MNHEY, CDR2 SVGAGI. The CDR3 totals 13 residues. After removal of 4 bases from V and 8 bases from J, the junction contained 7 bases not matched to a gene. The CDR3 sequence: CASSWTGRMGYTF. Written as DNA, the CDR3 is TGTGCCAGCAGTTGGACAGGTCGGATGGGCTACACCTTC.

In nucleotides, the CDR3 is TGTGCCAGCAGAACAGGGTGGACTCAGCCCCAGCATTTT. Encoded protein: CASRTGWTQPQHF. This chain links TRBV6-5 with TRBJ1-5; D perhaps matches TRBD1 (6 bases). The CDR3 length is 13 residues. The germline V gene encodes CDR1 MNHEY and CDR2 SVGAGI. The germline V and J ends were trimmed by 6 bases and 6 bases, with 12 bases remaining between them.